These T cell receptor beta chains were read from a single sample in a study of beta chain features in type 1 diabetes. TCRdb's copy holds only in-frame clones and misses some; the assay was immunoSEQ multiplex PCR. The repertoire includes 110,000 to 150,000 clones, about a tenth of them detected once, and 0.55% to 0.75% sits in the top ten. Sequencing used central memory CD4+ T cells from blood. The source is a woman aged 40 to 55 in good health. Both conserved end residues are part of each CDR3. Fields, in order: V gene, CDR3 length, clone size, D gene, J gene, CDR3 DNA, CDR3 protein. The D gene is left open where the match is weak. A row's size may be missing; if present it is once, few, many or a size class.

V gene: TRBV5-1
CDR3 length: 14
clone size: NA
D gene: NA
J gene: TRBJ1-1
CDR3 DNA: TGCGCCAGCACCGAACCTACCGCGAACACTGAAGCTTTCTTT
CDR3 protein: CASTEPTANTEAFF

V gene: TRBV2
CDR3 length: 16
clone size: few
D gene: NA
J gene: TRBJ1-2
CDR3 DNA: TGTGCCAGCAGTGAAGTTGGGGGCTCAGGGGAGTATGGCTACACCTTC
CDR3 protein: CASSEVGGSGEYGYTF

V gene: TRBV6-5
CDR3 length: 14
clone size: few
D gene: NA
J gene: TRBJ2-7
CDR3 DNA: TGTGCCAGCAGTATAACAGGGAGCTCCTACGAGCAGTACTTC
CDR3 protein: CASSITGSSYEQYF

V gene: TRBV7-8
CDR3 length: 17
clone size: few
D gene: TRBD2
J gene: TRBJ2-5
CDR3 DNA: TGTGCCAGCAGCTTAGGAGCTAGCGGGGGGTTTATGGAGACCCAGTACTTC
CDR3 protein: CASSLGASGGFMETQYF

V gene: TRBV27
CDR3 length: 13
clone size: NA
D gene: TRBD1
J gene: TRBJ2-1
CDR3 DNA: TGTGCCAGCAGTTTAGACAGGGGTGAGGAGCAGTTCTTC
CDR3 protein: CASSLDRGEEQFF

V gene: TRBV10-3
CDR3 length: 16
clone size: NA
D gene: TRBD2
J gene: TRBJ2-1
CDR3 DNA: TGTGCCATCACCCAGCGGGGGGGGGCAATTGGCGATGAGCAGTTCTTC
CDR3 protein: CAITQRGGAIGDEQFF

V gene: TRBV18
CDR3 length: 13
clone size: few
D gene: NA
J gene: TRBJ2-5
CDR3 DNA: TGTGCCAGCTCCCCCGGGGGATTGGAGACCCAGTACTTC
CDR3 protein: CASSPGGLETQYF

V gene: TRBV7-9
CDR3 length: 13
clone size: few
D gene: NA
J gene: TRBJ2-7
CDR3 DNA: TGTGCCAGCAGCCGGGCCGGGAACTACGAGCAGTACTTC
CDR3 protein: CASSRAGNYEQYF

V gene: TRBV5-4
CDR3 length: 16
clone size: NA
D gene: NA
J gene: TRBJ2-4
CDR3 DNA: TGTGCCAGCAGCTTGGCGGGCGCCAGCGGCGGGAACATTCAGTACTTC
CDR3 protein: CASSLAGASGGNIQYF

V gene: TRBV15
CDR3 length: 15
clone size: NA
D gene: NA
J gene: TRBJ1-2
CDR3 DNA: TGTGCCACCAGCAGAGATGGGGAGATTTTCTATGGCTACACCTTC
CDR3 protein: CATSRDGEIFYGYTF

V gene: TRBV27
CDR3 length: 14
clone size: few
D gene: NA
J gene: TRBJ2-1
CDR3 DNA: TGTGCCAGCAGGACTCGGGGTGGGAGCAATGAGCAGTTCTTC
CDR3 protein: CASRTRGGSNEQFF

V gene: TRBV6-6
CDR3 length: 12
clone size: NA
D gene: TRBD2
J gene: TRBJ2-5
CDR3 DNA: TGTGCCACCCGGGGGGTACAAGAGACCCAGTACTTC
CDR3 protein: CATRGVQETQYF

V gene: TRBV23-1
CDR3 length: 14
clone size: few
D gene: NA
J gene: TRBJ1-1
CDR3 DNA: TGCGCCAGCAGCAAACGACCAGGGAACACTGAAGCTTTCTTT
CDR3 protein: CASSKRPGNTEAFF

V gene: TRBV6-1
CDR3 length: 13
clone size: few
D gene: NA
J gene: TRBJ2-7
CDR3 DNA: TGTGCCAGCACCAGACAGTCCTCCTACGAGCAGTACTTC
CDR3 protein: CASTRQSSYEQYF

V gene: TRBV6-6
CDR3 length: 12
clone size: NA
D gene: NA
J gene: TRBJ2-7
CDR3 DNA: TGTGCCAGTAGGGACTTCCCCTACGAGCAGTACTTC
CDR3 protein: CASRDFPYEQYF

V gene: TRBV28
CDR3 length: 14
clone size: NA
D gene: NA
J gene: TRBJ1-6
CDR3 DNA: TGTGCCAGCAGCCTAGGGGGGGTAGATTCACCCCTCCACTTT
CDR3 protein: CASSLGGVDSPLHF

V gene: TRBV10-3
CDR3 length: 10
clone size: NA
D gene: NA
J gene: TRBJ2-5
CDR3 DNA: TGTGCCATCCAGGGCGAGGAGCAGTACTTC
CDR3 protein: CAIQGEEQYF

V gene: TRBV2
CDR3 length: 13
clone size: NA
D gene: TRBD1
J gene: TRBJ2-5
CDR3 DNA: TGTGCCAGCAGCGGACAGGGTTTGCAGGAGCAGTACTTC
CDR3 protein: CASSGQGLQEQYF

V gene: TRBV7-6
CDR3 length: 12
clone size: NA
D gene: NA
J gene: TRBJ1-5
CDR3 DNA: TGTGCCAGCAGCTTCCCCGATCAGCCCCAGCATTTT
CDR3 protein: CASSFPDQPQHF

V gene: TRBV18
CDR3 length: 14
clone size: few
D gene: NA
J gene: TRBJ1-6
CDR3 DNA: TGTGCCAGCTCAATGAGCGGGGCCAATTCACCCCTCCACTTT
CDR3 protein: CASSMSGANSPLHF

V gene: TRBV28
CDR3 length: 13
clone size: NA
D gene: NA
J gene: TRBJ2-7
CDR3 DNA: TGTGCCAGCAGCCCGGGGAGCTCCTACGAGCAGTACTTC
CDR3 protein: CASSPGSSYEQYF

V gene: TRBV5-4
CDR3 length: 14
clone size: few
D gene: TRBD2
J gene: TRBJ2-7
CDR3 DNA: TGTGCCAGCAGTGCCGCAGGACTAGTCGCCGAGCAGTACTTC
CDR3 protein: CASSAAGLVAEQYF

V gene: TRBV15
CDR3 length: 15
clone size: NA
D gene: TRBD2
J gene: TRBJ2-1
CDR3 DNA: TGTGCCACCAGGCCTAGCGGGGGGGCCTACAATGAGCAGTTCTTC
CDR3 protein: CATRPSGGAYNEQFF

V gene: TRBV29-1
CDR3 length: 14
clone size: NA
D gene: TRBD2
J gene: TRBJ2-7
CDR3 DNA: TGCAGCGTTGCAAGCGGGGGCTACTCCTACGAGCAGTACTTC
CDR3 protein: CSVASGGYSYEQYF

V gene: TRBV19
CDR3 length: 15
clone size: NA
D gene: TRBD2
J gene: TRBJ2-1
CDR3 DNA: TGTGCCAGTAGTTATAGCGGGGGTCCCTCTCGGGAGCAGTTCTTC
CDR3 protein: CASSYSGGPSREQFF

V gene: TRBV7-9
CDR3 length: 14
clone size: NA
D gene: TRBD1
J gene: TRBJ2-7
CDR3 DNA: TGTGCCAGCAGCCGCGACAGGGGGTATTTCGAGCAGTACTTC
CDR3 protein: CASSRDRGYFEQYF

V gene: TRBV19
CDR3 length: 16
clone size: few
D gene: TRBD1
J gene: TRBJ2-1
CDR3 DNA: TGTGCCAGTAGTACACAACCGGGACAGGCCTACAATGAGCAGTTCTTC
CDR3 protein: CASSTQPGQAYNEQFF

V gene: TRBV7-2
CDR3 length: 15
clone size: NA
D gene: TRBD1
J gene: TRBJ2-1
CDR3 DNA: TGTGCCAGCAGCGCAGGGACAGGGCAATACAATGAGCAGTTCTTC
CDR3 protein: CASSAGTGQYNEQFF

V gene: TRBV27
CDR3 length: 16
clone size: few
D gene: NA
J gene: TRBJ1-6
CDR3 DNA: TGTGCCAGCAGTTTATCGGGAGGAGGGATCACCTCGGCCCTCCACTTT
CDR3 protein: CASSLSGGGITSALHF

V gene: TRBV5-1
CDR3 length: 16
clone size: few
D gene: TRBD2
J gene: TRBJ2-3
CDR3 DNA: TGCGCCAGCTTCGCAAGCGGGGGGGCCGAGGCAGATACGCAGTATTTT
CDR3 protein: CASFASGGAEADTQYF

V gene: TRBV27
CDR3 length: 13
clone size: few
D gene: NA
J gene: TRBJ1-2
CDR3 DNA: TGTGCCAGCAGTTTTACAGGGACCTATGGCTACACCTTC
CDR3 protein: CASSFTGTYGYTF

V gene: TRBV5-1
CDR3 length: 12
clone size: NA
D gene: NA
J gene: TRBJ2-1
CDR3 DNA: TGCGCCAGCTCTAGAGTATTCAATGAGCAGTTCTTC
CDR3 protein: CASSRVFNEQFF

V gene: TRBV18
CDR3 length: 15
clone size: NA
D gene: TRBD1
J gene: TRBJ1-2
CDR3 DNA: TGTGCCAGCTCACCCGGGACAGGGGAAAGCTATGGCTACACCTTC
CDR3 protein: CASSPGTGESYGYTF